These 15 T cell receptor beta chains originate from one sample sequenced in a study of T cell repertoires in cytomegalovirus infection (dated by TCRdb to the late 2010s). The treatment or condition label for this specimen denotes: in vitro stimulation with specific CMV peptide epitopes to enrich CMV-specific T cells. TCRdb records Illumina HiSeq 1500 as the sequencer. Starting from the raw public reads, TCRdb applied fastp trimming at Q25, assembled clones with MiXCR and retained in-frame beta chains. Entries are consolidated by CDR3 protein sequence, retaining the most common genes and DNA. Present in this sample are roughly 180,000 distinct CDR3 sequences, less than 25% of which were seen just once. The top ten clones comprise roughly 25% of the sample. These receptors have no identified antigens. Sequenced here: CD8+ T cells from cultured PBMCs, sampled from culture after CMV antigen stimulation. These receptors were taken from a human donor in good health (CMV status not recorded). Some clones in this sample may be carry-over from other donors' samples.

The chain combines TRBV7-6 with TRBJ1-3; D gene unclear. The CDR3 totals 15 residues. The ends were cut back, 1 base at V and 1 base at J, with 8 bases in the middle. CDR1 SGHVS and CDR2 FNYEAQ come from the germline V gene. CDR3 sequence reads: CASSLVEGSGNTIYF. The CDR3 bases are TGTGCCAGCAGCTTAGTAGAAGGGTCTGGAAACACCATATATTTT.

The chain employs TRBV12-5 and TRBJ2-7; 7 bases match TRBD1. Germline-derived CDR1 and CDR2 are LGHNT and FRNRAP. The CDR3 contains 15 residues. V was clipped by 7 bases and J by 3 bases; unmatched bases: 12. The CDR3 DNA follows: TGTGCTAGTGTTTCCCCGGGACAGCCCTTCTACGAGCAGTACTTC. Translated: CASVSPGQPFYEQYF.

This rearrangement joins TRBV28 to TRBJ1-2; unclear D gene. Germline CDR1 MDHEN, CDR2 SYDVKM. V was pared by 5 bases and J by 2 bases, with 18 bases between. The CDR3 is 16 residues long. CDR3 nucleotides: TGTGCCAGCAGTCCCCCCGGGTTGGGGTCGAACTATGGCTACACCTTC. It translates to CASSPPGLGSNYGYTF.

This clonotype turned up a few times. The chain recombines TRBV27 with TRBJ2-1; 13 bases agree with TRBD2. V lost 7 bases to trimming and J lost 6 bases; unmatched junction nucleotides: 3. The germline V gene has CDR1 MNHEY and CDR2 SMNVEV (reference sequence). The length of the CDR3 is 14 residues. The CDR3 reads CASTGLAGTNEQFF. CDR3 nucleotide sequence: TGTGCCAGCACGGGACTAGCGGGGACCAATGAGCAGTTCTTC.

This clonotype was found a few times. This chain uses TRBV6-5 with TRBJ2-1, with unresolved D. Germline values: CDR1 MNHEY, CDR2 SVGAGI. Trimming took 0 bases from V and 5 from J, leaving 8 bases between them. The CDR3 is 14 residues long. The CDR3 loop is CASSYSIGNNEQFF. CDR3 sequence (DNA): TGTGCCAGCAGTTACTCGATAGGAAACAATGAGCAGTTCTTC.

V usage is TRBV7-2 and J usage is TRBJ2-7, with TRBD2 identical over 7 bases. Trimming removed 0 bases from V and 2 bases from J; junction bases left unmatched: 4. The germline CDR1 and CDR2 sequences are SGHTA and FQGNSA. The CDR3 contains 15 residues. The CDR3, as DNA: TGTGCCAGCAGCTTAGCAGGTGGGGGGGCCTACGAGCAGTACTTC. Protein: CASSLAGGGAYEQYF.

This clonotype was picked up a small number of times. The chain joins TRBV12-3 or TRBV12-4 to TRBJ2-1; D is undetermined. The CDR3 totals 13 residues. V gave up 3 bases and J gave up 8 bases, with 11 bases separating them. CDR3 nucleotide sequence: TGTGCCAGCAGTTTCAATAGGTACGATGAGCAGTTCTTC. Translated, it gives CASSFNRYDEQFF.

This clonotype has only a few counts. V and J are TRBV12-3 or TRBV12-4 and TRBJ2-2; D is perhaps TRBD2 (6 bases). The CDR3 covers 14 residues. Between the trimmed V and J ends, which lost 4 bases and 4 bases, there was a span of 10 bases. In DNA form, the CDR3 reads TGTGCCAGCAGTTCTCGGGGGACCACCGGGGAGCTGTTTTTT. Encoded protein: CASSSRGTTGELFF.

This chain uses TRBV2 with TRBJ1-5, with 9 nucleotides matching TRBD1. Germline CDR1 is SNHLY and CDR2 is FYNNEI. The CDR3 contains 16 residues. V shed 4 bases, J shed 6 bases, and the junction held 10 bases outside the gene matches. For the CDR3, the DNA is TGTGCCAGCAGTGGCAGGACAGGGGTAGTGAGTCAGCCCCAGCATTTT. Protein: CASSGRTGVVSQPQHF.

The V and J genes are TRBV7-6 and TRBJ2-7, with D possibly being TRBD1 or TRBD2 (7 bases each). Germline V gene sequence: CDR1 SGHVS, CDR2 FNYEAQ. CDR3 size: 14 residues. V lost 5 bases and J 3 bases, leaving 14 bases between the germline ends. The CDR3 reads CASSPGGGSYEQYF. CDR3 sequence (DNA): TGTGCCAGCAGCCCAGGGGGGGGCAGCTACGAGCAGTACTTC.

V gene TRBV7-2 combines with J gene TRBJ1-1; D remains unclear. V was trimmed by 1 base and J by 4 bases, leaving 13 bases between them. The CDR3 spans 15 residues. CDR1 and CDR2 from the germline V gene are SGHTA and FQGNSA. The CDR3 is CASSLVPGIGTEAFF. CDR3 sequence (DNA): TGTGCCAGCAGCTTAGTCCCGGGCATTGGCACTGAAGCTTTCTTT.

The chain couples TRBV12-3 or TRBV12-4 to TRBJ1-1, with 10 nucleotides matching TRBD1. V lost 5 bases and J lost 5; bases outside the gene matches: 11. The CDR3 length is 16 residues. The CDR3 DNA follows: TGTGCCAGCAGTGGGGACAGGGGAGTAGGGTGGACTGAAGCTTTCTTT. It translates to CASSGDRGVGWTEAFF.

This clonotype was counted once. The V gene is TRBV14, the J gene TRBJ1-1; TRBD1 matches 8 bases. CDR1 is SGHDN and CDR2 is FVKESK in the germline V gene. V lost 4 bases to trimming and J lost 5 bases; unmatched junction nucleotides: 18. The CDR3 contains 18 residues. The CDR3 bases are TGTGCCAGCAGCCGGAAAGTACGGCCAGGGGGCAGGCGGACTGAAGCTTTCTTT. This translates into CASSRKVRPGGRRTEAFF.

V gene TRBV19 combines with J gene TRBJ1-6, with a weak D call TRBD1 (6 bases). The V and J ends lost 6 bases and 10 bases respectively, with 22 bases between them. The CDR3 is 16 residues long. The germline V gene has CDR1 LNHDA and CDR2 SQIVND (reference sequence). The CDR3 region is CASSTPGQWELSPLHF. The CDR3 coding sequence is TGTGCCAGTAGCACCCCGGGACAATGGGAATTGTCACCCCTCCACTTT. Using reference TRBV19 and TRBJ1-6 for the parts outside the CDR3, the full variable domain is DGGITQSPKYLFRKEGQNVTLSCEQNLNHDAMYWYRQDPGQGLRLIYYSQIVNDFQKGDIAEGYSVSREKKESFPLTVTSAQKNPTAFYLCASSTPGQWELSPLHFGNGTRLTVT.

This clonotype was found a few times. The V call is TRBV4-2, the J call TRBJ1-4, with D perhaps TRBD1 (6 bases). Trimming pared 1 base from V and 5 bases from J, leaving 11 bases between. The length of the CDR3 is 15 residues. The germline V gene encodes CDR1 LGHNA and CDR2 YNFKEQ. CDR3 sequence (DNA): TGTGCCAGCAGCCAAGGAGGACAGCCGAATGAAAAACTGTTTTTT. As protein: CASSQGGQPNEKLFF.